A single sample gave rise to the 29 T cell receptor beta chains below, sequenced in a study of blood T cells in healthy people across ages. Next came a second PCR, run for roughly 6 to 11 cycles, which used a sample-barcoded 5' primer along with a J-beta primer mix. TCRdb called the 5' RACE reads again in MiXCR, with one record for every CDR3 protein. The sample holds 850,000 to 1,100,000 distinct CDR3 sequences, around two fifths seen once. Sequenced: blood. Source of these receptors: a man between 18 and 35 years old in good health.

The chain combines TRBV20-1 with TRBJ1-2; no firm D call. The germline gives CDR1 DFQATT, CDR2 SNEGSKA (reference sequence). This CDR3 is 13 amino acids long. Trimming pared 0 bases from V and 5 bases from J, leaving 10 bases between. CDR3 protein: CSARDRPPYGYTF. In nucleotides, the CDR3 is TGCAGTGCTAGAGATCGACCGCCTTATGGCTACACCTTC.

The J gene is TRBJ1-4, the V gene TRBV20-1, with TRBD1 as a possible D gene (5 bases). Germline assignment: CDR1 DFQATT and CDR2 SNEGSKA (reference sequence). V was pared by 3 bases and J by 6 bases, with 14 bases between. This CDR3 spans 14 amino acids. The CDR3 loop reads CSARAGTVYEKLFF. CDR3 coding DNA: TGCAGTGCTAGGGCCGGGACGGTTTATGAAAAACTGTTTTTT.

J is TRBJ1-6 and V is TRBV20-1, with D possibly TRBD1 on 5 matching bases. The CDR3 is made up of 15 amino acids. Trimming left V 6 bases short and J 2 bases short, with 14 bases between. CDR1 and CDR2 (germline): DFQATT, SNEGSKA (reference sequence). The DNA for the CDR3 is TGCAGTGCCAGAAGGGCAGGGACCTATAATTCACCCCTCCACTTT. It yields the protein CSARRAGTYNSPLHF.

The V gene is TRBV7-2, the J gene TRBJ2-4; D remains ambiguous. Looked up from germline, CDR1 is SGHTA and CDR2 is FQGNSA. This CDR3 contains 15 residues. Trimming cost V 4 bases and J 0 bases, with 10 bases left between them. The CDR3: CASSSLQVAKNIQYF. CDR3 nucleotides: TGTGCCAGCAGCTCCCTGCAGGTAGCCAAAAACATTCAGTACTTC. The full variable domain, in which reference TRBV7-2 and TRBJ2-4 provide the parts outside the CDR3, is GAGVSQSPSNKVTEKGKDVELRCDPISGHTALYWYRQSLGQGLEFLIYFQGNSAPDKSGLPSDRFSAERTGGSVSTLTIQRTQQEDSAVYLCASSSLQVAKNIQYFGAGTRLSVL.

This clonotype has just a few counts. This chain connects TRBV6-5 to TRBJ2-3, with D hard to call. Trimming took off 0 bases at V and 9 bases at J, with 13 bases between the two ends. CDR3 length: 14 amino acids. Germline values: CDR1 MNHEY, CDR2 SVGAGI. The CDR3 DNA is TGTGCCAGCAGTTACTCAAGCAGCCTCCCAACGCAGTATTTT. Translating it yields CASSYSSSLPTQYF.

The chain recombines TRBV7-3 with TRBJ2-3; D uncertain. This CDR3 comprises 15 residues. V was cut by 6 bases and J by 7 bases, with 20 bases left in between. The V gene's germline CDR1 is SGHTA and CDR2 FQGTGA. CDR3 nucleotides: TGTGCCAGCAGTCCTTCCGTGGGTCTGGGGTATACGCAGTATTTT. This translates into CASSPSVGLGYTQYF.

This clonotype was counted only a few times. The chain couples TRBV28 to TRBJ1-2, with 7 positions matching TRBD1. Germline lookup yields CDR1 MDHEN and CDR2 SYDVKM. The V segment lost 2 bases and the J segment 7 bases; nucleotides outside the gene matches: 4. The CDR3 contains 13 residues. This chain's CDR3 is CASSLPHRGGYTF. The CDR3 nucleotides are TGTGCCAGCAGTTTACCGCACAGGGGTGGCTACACCTTC.

A few counts support this clonotype. The CDR3: CSASGWGEYNEQFF. CDR3 nucleotide sequence: TGCAGTGCTTCCGGGTGGGGGGAGTACAATGAGCAGTTCTTC. The V gene is TRBV20-1, the J gene TRBJ2-1; TRBD2 might be the D (6 bases). This CDR3 has 14 residues. Germline CDR1 and CDR2: DFQATT and SNEGSKA (reference sequence). V lost 5 bases and J lost 4, with 15 bases in between.

The chain recombines TRBV2 with TRBJ2-3; TRBD2 aligns across 7 bases. The CDR3 extends over 14 amino acids. The ends lost 3 bases at V and 4 bases at J; junction bases unmatched: 4. Germline V gene sequence: CDR1 SNHLY, CDR2 FYNNEI. CDR3 sequence reads: CASSDRRGSDTQYF. The CDR3 nucleotides read TGTGCCAGCAGTGACAGGCGGGGGTCAGATACGCAGTATTTT.

This rearrangement joins TRBV6-1 to TRBJ1-6; 10 nucleotides line up with TRBD1. The V and J ends lost 8 bases and 9 bases, in that order; junction bases with no gene match: 10. CDR3 length: 15 amino acids. The germline gives CDR1 MNHNS, CDR2 SASEGT. The CDR3 region is CASRDMGQGFSPLHF. The CDR3, as DNA: TGTGCCAGCCGGGACATGGGACAGGGGTTTTCACCCCTCCACTTT.

This clonotype was found a few times. In DNA, the CDR3 is TGTGCCAGCAGTTTAACCAGCGGGGGATTCTCCGAGCAGTACTTC. Its translation: CASSLTSGGFSEQYF. This chain joins TRBV28 and TRBJ2-5; 8 positions agree with TRBD2. The end of the DNA fits TRBJ2-7 better, so the J call may be wrong. Germline-derived CDR1 and CDR2 are MDHEN and SYDVKM. This CDR3 spans 15 amino acids.

The V and J genes are TRBV4-1 and TRBJ2-1; D call uncertain. Germline V gene sequence: CDR1 MGHRA, CDR2 YSYEKL. The CDR3 is 14 residues long. V was shortened by 4 bases and J by 4 bases, with 11 bases between the two germline ends. The CDR3 region is CASSPVGPYNEQFF. CDR3 sequence (DNA): TGCGCCAGCAGCCCCGTTGGCCCTTACAATGAGCAGTTCTTC.

This clonotype was detected many times. The rearrangement joins TRBV2 to TRBJ1-2, with 8 positions matching TRBD1. The CDR3 spans 12 residues. V was clipped by 6 bases and J by 4 bases; unmatched bases: 1. CDR1 and CDR2 (germline): SNHLY, FYNNEI. The CDR3 sequence is CASRGTGYGYTF. The CDR3 nucleotides read TGTGCCAGCAGAGGGACAGGCTATGGCTACACCTTC.

The chain is built from TRBV6-2 or TRBV6-3 and TRBJ1-1; D remains unclear. Trimming removed 2 bases at V and 11 bases at J, with 12 bases between. Germline V gives CDR1 MNHEY, CDR2 SVGEGT. The CDR3 sequence is 12 residues long. The CDR3 nucleotides are TGTGCCAGCAGTTACACTGACCCTCGGGCTTTCTTT. It is translated as CASSYTDPRAFF.

This clonotype was seen only a few times. The rearrangement links TRBV6-5 to TRBJ1-4; D remains unclear. The V end was cut by 11 bases, the J end by 8 bases, with 15 bases between. The CDR3 length is 12 residues. Germline values: CDR1 MNHEY, CDR2 SVGAGI. The CDR3 nucleotides read TGTGCCCCGGGGAACCAGCCCGAAAAACTGTTTTTT. Its protein product is CAPGNQPEKLFF.

V and J are TRBV15 and TRBJ1-1; D unresolved. V was shortened by 0 bases and J by 3 bases, with 8 bases between the two germline ends. CDR3 length: 14 residues. CDR1 and CDR2 from the germline V gene are LNHNV and YYDKDF (reference sequence). The CDR3 sequence is CATSRDTRDTEAFF. As DNA, the CDR3 is TGTGCCACCAGCAGAGATACAAGGGACACTGAAGCTTTCTTT.

The chain carries TRBV6-2 or TRBV6-3 and TRBJ2-2; D remains ambiguous. V lost 2 bases to trimming and J lost 3 bases, with 4 bases between them. The CDR3 is made up of 13 amino acids. CDR1 and CDR2 (germline): MNHEY, SVGEGT. The CDR3 here is CASSYAHTGELFF. In nucleotides, the CDR3 is TGTGCCAGCAGTTACGCCCACACCGGGGAGCTGTTTTTT.

In this sample, this clonotype turned up a few times. The V and J genes are TRBV7-9 and TRBJ2-7; 10 positions match TRBD1. Germline values: CDR1 SEHNR, CDR2 FQNEAQ (reference sequence). Unmatched junction bases numbered 15, after V lost 6 bases and J lost 7 bases. The CDR3 is made up of 16 amino acids. CDR3 nucleotide sequence: TGTGCCAGCAGTACGACAGACAGGGGGCCTTACAATGAGCAGTACTTC. Its protein is CASSTTDRGPYNEQYF.

This clonotype has more than one count but fewer than ten. The chain links TRBV4-3 to TRBJ2-1, with D unclear. The CDR3 consists of 13 residues. Germline CDR1 LGHNA, CDR2 YSLEER. V lost 3 bases and J lost 9, with 12 bases in between. The DNA of the CDR3 is TGCGCCAGCAGCCATCACGGGTCTGGTGAGCAGTTCTTC. It is translated as CASSHHGSGEQFF.

V gene TRBV20-1 combines with J gene TRBJ2-3; no reliable D call. Germline CDR1 DFQATT, CDR2 SNEGSKA (reference sequence). CDR3 length: 13 amino acids. V lost 3 bases and J lost 2, with 9 bases in between. CDR3 loop: CSARAPVTDTQYF. In DNA form, the CDR3 reads TGCAGTGCTAGGGCCCCCGTCACAGATACGCAGTATTTT.

The chain is built from TRBV12-3 or TRBV12-4 and TRBJ2-5; a possible D gene is TRBD1 (6 bases). This CDR3 is 13 amino acids long. V was shortened by 3 bases and J by 5 bases, with 10 bases between the two germline ends. The CDR3 coding sequence is TGTGCCAGCAGTTTTTCAGGGGTGGAGACCCAGTACTTC. Amino acid sequence: CASSFSGVETQYF.

This clonotype was seen more than once but under ten times. J is TRBJ2-5 and V is TRBV27; tentative D call: TRBD1 (6 bases). The V gene lost 5 bases and the J gene lost 4 bases, with 11 bases spanning the gap. The length of the CDR3 is 13 residues. Germline V gene lookup returns CDR1 MNHEY and CDR2 SMNVEV (reference sequence). The CDR3 region is CASSVKGGETQYF. The CDR3 DNA reads TGTGCCAGCAGTGTGAAAGGGGGAGAGACCCAGTACTTC.

The chain links TRBV4-2 to TRBJ2-1; TRBD1 might be the D (6 bases). There are 17 residues in the CDR3. CDR1 LGHNA and CDR2 YNFKEQ come from the germline V gene. The V end was cut by 4 bases, the J end by 4 bases, with 20 bases between. The CDR3 loop reads CASSPEDRDIGYNEQFF. In DNA, the CDR3 is TGTGCCAGCAGCCCCGAAGACCGGGACATAGGATACAATGAGCAGTTCTTC.

The rearrangement links TRBV21-1 to TRBJ1-2. TRBV21-1 is a listed pseudogene. The CDR3 is 15 amino acids. This CDR3 is CASSKGSLANYGYTF. DNA for the CDR3: TGTGCCAGCAGCAAAGGTAGCCTAGCTAACTATGGCTACACCTTC.

This clonotype has more than one count but fewer than ten. The V and J genes are TRBV20-1 and TRBJ2-4; TRBD1 aligns across 9 bases. CDR1 is DFQATT, CDR2 SNEGSKA, per germline (reference sequence). The CDR3 is 15 residues long. DNA of the CDR3: TGCAGCGCGCTGGGGGACAGGGAGGCCAAAAACATTCAGTACTTC. Its translation is CSALGDREAKNIQYF.

This clonotype was observed a few times. The chain uses TRBV2 and TRBJ1-4; the D is unclear. CDR1 is SNHLY and CDR2 is FYNNEI in the germline V gene. Trimming removed 7 bases from V and 2 bases from J, with 11 bases in between. CDR3 length: 14 residues. Here the CDR3 DNA reads TGTGCCAGCACCCAGTCCGGGACTAATGAAAAACTGTTTTTT. This codes for CASTQSGTNEKLFF.

The chain joins TRBV6-6 to TRBJ2-5; TRBD2 might be the D (5 bases). The germline gives CDR1 MNHNY, CDR2 SVGAGI (reference sequence). The ends were cut back, 6 bases at V and 5 bases at J, with 19 bases in the middle. The CDR3 length is 15 residues. The CDR3 nucleotides are TGTGCCAGCAGATACCTAGCATCGCGTTGGGAGACCCAGTACTTC. Protein product: CASRYLASRWETQYF.

This clonotype was counted a single time. The chain joins TRBV3-1 to TRBJ1-1; D may be TRBD1 (6 bases). CDR1 is LGHDT and CDR2 is YNNKEL in the germline V gene (reference sequence). V was pared by 3 bases and J by 5 bases, with 16 bases between. The length of the CDR3 is 15 residues. CDR3 sequence (DNA): TGTGCCAGCAGCCAGGGCGCGGGGGCTTGTACTGAAGCTTTCTTT. It is translated as CASSQGAGACTEAFF.

The chain is built from TRBV20-1 and TRBJ2-2; no clear D gene. The CDR3 totals 12 residues. V was pared by 1 base and J by 4 bases, with 4 bases between. Germline lookup yields CDR1 DFQATT and CDR2 SNEGSKA (reference sequence). In DNA form, the CDR3 reads TGCAGTGCTAGAGTACCCACCGGGGAGCTGTTTTTT. Protein sequence: CSARVPTGELFF.